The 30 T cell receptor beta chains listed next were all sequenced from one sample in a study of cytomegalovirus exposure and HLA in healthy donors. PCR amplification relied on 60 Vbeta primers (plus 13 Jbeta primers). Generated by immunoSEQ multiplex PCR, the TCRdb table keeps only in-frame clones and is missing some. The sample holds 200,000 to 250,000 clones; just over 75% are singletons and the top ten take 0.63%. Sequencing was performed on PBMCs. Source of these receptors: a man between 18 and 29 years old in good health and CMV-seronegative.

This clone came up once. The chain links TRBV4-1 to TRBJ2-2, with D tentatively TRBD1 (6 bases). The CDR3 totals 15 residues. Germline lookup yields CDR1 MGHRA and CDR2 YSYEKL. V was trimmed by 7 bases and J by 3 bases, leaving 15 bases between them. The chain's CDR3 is CASNPGAGDTGELFF. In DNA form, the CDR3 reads TGCGCCAGCAACCCTGGGGCAGGGGACACCGGGGAGCTGTTTTTT.

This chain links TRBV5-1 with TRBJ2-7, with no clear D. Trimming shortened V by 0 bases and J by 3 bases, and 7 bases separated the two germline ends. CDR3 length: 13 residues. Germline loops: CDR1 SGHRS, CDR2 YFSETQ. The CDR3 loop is CASSLAGYYEQYF. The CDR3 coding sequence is TGCGCCAGCAGCTTGGCGGGTTACTACGAGCAGTACTTC.

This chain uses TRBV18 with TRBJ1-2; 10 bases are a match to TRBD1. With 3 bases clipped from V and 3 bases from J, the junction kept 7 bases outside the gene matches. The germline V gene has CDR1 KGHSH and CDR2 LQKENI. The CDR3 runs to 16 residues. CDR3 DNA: TGTGCCAGCTCACCCCAGACCGGGACAGGGGACTATGGCTACACCTTC. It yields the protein CASSPQTGTGDYGYTF.

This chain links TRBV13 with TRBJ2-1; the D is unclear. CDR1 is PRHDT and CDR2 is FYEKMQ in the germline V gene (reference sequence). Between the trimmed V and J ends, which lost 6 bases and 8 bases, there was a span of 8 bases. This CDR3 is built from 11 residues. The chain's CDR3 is CASSQRDEQFF. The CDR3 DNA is TGTGCCAGCAGTCAACGGGATGAGCAGTTCTTC.

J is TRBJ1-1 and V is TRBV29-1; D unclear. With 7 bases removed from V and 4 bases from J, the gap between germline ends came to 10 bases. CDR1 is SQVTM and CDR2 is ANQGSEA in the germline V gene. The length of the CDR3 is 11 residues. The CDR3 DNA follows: TGCAGCGCACCACATGGCACTGAAGCTTTCTTT. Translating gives CSAPHGTEAFF.

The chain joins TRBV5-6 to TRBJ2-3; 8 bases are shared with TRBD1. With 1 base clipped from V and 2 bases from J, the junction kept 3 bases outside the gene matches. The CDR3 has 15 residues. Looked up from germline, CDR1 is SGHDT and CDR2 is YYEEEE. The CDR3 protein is CASSLWDRITDTQYF. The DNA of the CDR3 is TGTGCCAGCAGCTTGTGGGACAGGATCACAGATACGCAGTATTTT. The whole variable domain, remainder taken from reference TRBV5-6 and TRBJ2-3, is DAGVTQSPTHLIKTRGQQVTLRCSPKSGHDTVSWYQQALGQGPQFIFQYYEEEERQRGNFPDRFSGHQFPNYSSELNVNALLLGDSALYLCASSLWDRITDTQYFGPGTRLTVL.

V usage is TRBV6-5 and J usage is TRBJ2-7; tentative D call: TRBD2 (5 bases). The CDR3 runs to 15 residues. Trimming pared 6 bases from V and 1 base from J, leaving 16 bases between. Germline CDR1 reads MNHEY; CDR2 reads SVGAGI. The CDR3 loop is CASRTASLRSYEQYF. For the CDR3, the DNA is TGTGCCAGCAGAACCGCTAGCTTAAGATCCTACGAGCAGTACTTC.

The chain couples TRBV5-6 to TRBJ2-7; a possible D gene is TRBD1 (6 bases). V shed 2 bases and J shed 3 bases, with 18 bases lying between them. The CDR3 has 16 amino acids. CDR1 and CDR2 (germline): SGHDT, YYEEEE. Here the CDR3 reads CASSLETWDNHYEQYF. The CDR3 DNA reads TGTGCCAGCAGCTTAGAAACCTGGGACAACCACTACGAGCAGTACTTC.

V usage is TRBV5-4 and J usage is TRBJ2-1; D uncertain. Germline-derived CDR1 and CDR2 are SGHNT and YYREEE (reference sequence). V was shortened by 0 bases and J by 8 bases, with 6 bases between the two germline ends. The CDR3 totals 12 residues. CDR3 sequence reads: CASSLDADEQFF. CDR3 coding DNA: TGTGCCAGCAGCTTGGATGCGGATGAGCAGTTCTTC.

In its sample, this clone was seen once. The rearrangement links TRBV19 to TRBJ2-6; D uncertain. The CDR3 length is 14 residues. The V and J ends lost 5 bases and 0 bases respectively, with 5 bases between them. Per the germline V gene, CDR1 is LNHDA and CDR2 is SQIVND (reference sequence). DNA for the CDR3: TGTGCCAGTAGTCCCCTCTCTGGGGCCAACGTCCTGACTTTC. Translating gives CASSPLSGANVLTF.

The CDR3 DNA is TGTGCCAGCAGTCACAAGGACAGGGGAAGCACCGGGGAGCTGTTTTTT. It is translated as CASSHKDRGSTGELFF. V usage is TRBV5-4 and J usage is TRBJ2-2; TRBD1 matches at 9 bases. This CDR3 comprises 16 residues. Per the germline V gene, CDR1 is SGHNT and CDR2 is YYREEE (reference sequence). V lost 5 bases to trimming and J lost 4 bases; unmatched junction nucleotides: 9. Together with reference TRBV5-4 and TRBJ2-2, the CDR3 gives the full variable domain: ETGVTQSPTHLIKTRGQQVTLRCSSQSGHNTVSWYQQALGQGPQFIFQYYREEENGRGNFPPRFSGLQFPNYSSELNVNALELDDSALYLCASSHKDRGSTGELFFGEGSRLTVL.

CDR3 region: CASSNTGGLSYGYTF. CDR3 bases: TGTGCCAGCAGCAATACAGGGGGCCTCAGCTATGGCTACACCTTC. The V and J genes are TRBV7-9 and TRBJ1-2, with 9 bases identical to TRBD1. CDR3 size: 15 residues. Trimming at V came to 5 bases and at J to 4 bases, leaving 8 bases not matched to a gene. From germline, CDR1 is SEHNR and CDR2 FQNEAQ (reference sequence).

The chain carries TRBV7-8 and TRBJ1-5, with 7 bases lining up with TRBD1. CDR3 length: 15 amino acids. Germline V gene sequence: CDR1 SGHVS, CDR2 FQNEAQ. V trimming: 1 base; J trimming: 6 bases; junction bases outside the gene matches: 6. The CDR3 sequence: CASSLVGGGGQPQHF. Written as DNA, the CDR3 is TGTGCCAGCAGCTTAGTAGGGGGCGGCGGTCAGCCCCAGCATTTT.

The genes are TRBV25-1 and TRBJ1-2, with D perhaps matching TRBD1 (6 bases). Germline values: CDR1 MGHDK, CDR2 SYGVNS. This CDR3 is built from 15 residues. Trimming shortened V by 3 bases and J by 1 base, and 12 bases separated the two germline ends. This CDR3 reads CASSDRGLNNYGYTF. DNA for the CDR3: TGTGCCAGCAGTGACAGGGGACTAAATAACTATGGCTACACCTTC.

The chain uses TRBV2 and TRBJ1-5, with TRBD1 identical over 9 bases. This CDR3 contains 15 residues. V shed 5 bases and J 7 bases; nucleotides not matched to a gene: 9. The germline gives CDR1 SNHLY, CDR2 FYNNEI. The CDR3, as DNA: TGTGCCAGCAGTTTTCCCACAGGGGGCAGGCAGCCCCAGCATTTT. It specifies CASSFPTGGRQPQHF. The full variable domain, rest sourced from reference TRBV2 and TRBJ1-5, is EPEVTQTPSHQVTQMGQEVILRCVPISNHLYFYWYRQILGQKVEFLVSFYNNEISEKSEIFDDQFSVERPDGSNFTLKIRSTKLEDSAMYFCASSFPTGGRQPQHFGDGTRLSIL.

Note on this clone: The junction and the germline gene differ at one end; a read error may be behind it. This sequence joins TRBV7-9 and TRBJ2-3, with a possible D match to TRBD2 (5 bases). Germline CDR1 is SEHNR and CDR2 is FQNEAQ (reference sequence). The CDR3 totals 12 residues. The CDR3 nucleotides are TGTTCCAGCAGCTCGGACTGGGATACGCAGTATTTT. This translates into CSSSSDWDTQYF.

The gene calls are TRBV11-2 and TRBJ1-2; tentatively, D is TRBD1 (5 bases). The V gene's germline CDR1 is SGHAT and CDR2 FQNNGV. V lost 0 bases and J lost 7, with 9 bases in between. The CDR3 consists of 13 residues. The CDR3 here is CASSLDRQSGYTF. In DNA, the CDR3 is TGTGCCAGCAGCTTAGACAGACAGAGTGGCTACACCTTC. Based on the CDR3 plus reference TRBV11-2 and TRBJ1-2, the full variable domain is EAGVAQSPRYKIIEKRQSVAFWCNPISGHATLYWYQQILGQGPKLLIQFQNNGVVDDSQLPKDRFSAERLKGVDSTLKIQPAKLEDSAVYLCASSLDRQSGYTFGSGTRLTVV.

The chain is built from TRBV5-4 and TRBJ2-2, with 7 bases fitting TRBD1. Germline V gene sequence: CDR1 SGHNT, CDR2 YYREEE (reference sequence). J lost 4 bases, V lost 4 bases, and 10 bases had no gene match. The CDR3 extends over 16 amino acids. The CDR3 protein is CASSNDRVVITGELFF. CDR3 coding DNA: TGTGCCAGCAGCAACGACAGGGTCGTGATCACCGGGGAGCTGTTTTTT.

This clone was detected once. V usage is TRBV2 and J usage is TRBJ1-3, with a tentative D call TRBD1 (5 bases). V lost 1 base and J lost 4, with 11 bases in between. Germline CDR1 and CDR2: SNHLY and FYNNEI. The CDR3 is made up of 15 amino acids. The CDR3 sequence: CASSEEGGTGNTIYF. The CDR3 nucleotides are TGTGCCAGCAGTGAAGAGGGAGGGACCGGAAACACCATATATTTT.

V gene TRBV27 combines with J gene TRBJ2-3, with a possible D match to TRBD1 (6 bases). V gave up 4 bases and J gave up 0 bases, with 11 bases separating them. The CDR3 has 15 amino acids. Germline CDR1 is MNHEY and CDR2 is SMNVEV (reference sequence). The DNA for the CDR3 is TGTGCCAGCAGTTCACAGGGCTCTAGCACAGATACGCAGTATTTT. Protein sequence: CASSSQGSSTDTQYF.

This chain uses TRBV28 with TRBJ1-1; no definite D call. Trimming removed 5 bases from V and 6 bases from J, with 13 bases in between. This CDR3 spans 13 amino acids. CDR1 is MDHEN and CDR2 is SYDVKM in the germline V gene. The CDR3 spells CASSPVPGAEAFF. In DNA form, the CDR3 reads TGTGCCAGCAGTCCCGTCCCCGGGGCTGAAGCTTTCTTT.

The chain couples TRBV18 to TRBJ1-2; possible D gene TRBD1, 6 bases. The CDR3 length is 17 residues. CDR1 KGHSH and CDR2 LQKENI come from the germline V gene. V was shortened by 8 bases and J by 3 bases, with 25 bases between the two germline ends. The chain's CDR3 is CASSLFGGGPFDYGYTF. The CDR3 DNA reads TGTGCCAGCAGCCTATTTGGGGGGGGCCCCTTCGACTATGGCTACACCTTC.

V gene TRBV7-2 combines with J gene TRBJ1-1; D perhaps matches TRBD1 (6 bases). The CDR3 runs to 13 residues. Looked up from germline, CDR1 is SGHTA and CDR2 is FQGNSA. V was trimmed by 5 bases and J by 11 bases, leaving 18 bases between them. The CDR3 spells CASSPSGGRGAFF. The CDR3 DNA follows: TGTGCCAGCAGCCCATCGGGGGGCCGAGGGGCTTTCTTT.

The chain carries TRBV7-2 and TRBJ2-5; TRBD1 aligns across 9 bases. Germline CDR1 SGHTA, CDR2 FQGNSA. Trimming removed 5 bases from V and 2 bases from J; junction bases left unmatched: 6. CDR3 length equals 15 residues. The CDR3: CASSPDRGGQETQYF. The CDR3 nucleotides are TGTGCCAGCAGCCCCGACAGGGGGGGACAAGAGACCCAGTACTTC.

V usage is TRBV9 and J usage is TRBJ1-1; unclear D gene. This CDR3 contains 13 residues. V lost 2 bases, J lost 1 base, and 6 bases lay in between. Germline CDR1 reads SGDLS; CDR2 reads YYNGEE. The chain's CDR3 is CASSVQQNTEAFF. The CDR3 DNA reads TGTGCCAGCAGCGTCCAACAGAACACTGAAGCTTTCTTT. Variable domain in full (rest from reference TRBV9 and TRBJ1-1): DSGVTQTPKHLITATGQRVTLRCSPRSGDLSVYWYQQSLDQGLQFLIQYYNGEERAKGNILERFSAQQFPDLHSELNLSSLELGDSALYFCASSVQQNTEAFFGQGTRLTVV.

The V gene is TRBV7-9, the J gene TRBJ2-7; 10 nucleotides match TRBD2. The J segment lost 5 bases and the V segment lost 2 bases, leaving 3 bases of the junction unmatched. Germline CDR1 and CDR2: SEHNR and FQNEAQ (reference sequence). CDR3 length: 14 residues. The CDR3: CASSLTSGIDEQYF. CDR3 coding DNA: TGTGCCAGCAGCTTAACTAGCGGGATCGACGAGCAGTACTTC.

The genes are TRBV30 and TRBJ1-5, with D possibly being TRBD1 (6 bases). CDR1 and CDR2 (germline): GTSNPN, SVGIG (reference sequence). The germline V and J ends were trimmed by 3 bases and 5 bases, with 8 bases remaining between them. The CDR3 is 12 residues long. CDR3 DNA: TGTGCCTGGAGCCGACAGGATCAGCCCCAGCATTTT. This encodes CAWSRQDQPQHF.

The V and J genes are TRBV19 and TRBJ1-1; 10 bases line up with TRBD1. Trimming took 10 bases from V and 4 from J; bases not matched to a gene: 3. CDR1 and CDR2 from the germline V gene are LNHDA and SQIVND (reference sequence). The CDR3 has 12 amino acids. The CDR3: CATRQGATEAFF. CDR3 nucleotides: TGTGCCACCAGACAGGGGGCCACTGAAGCTTTCTTT.

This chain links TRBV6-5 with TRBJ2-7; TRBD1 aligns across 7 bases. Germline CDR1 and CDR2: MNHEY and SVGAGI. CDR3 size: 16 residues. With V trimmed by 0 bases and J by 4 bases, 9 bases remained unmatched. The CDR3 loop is CASSYSGQDPYYEQYF. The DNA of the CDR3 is TGTGCCAGCAGTTACTCTGGACAGGACCCGTATTACGAGCAGTACTTC.

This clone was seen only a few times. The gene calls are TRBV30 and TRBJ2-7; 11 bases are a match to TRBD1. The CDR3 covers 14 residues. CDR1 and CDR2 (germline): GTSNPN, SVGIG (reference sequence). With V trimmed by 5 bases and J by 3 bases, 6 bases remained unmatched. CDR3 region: CAWDGQGAYYEQYF. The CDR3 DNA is TGTGCCTGGGACGGACAGGGGGCCTACTACGAGCAGTACTTC.